One and the same sample provided the 19 T cell receptor beta chains below, sequenced in a study of cytomegalovirus exposure and HLA in healthy donors. Primers: 60 Vbeta forward and 13 Jbeta reverse. Sequencing was performed with immunoSEQ multiplex PCR; in TCRdb, only in-frame clones are kept and a portion is missing. Among 90,000 to 130,000 clones listed, 79% were seen once. The sequenced material came from PBMCs. The origin of the receptors is a young man in good health and CMV-seropositive.

The genes are TRBV7-6 and TRBJ2-3; TRBD1 agrees at 7 bases. The CDR3 is 15 residues long. The germline V gene has CDR1 SGHVS and CDR2 FNYEAQ. With V trimmed by 5 bases and J by 5 bases, 10 bases remained unmatched. This CDR3 reads CASSPTGTDLDTQYF. DNA of the CDR3: TGTGCCAGCAGCCCCACCGGGACAGATTTAGATACGCAGTATTTT.

This clone was picked up one time. This chain connects TRBV10-3 to TRBJ2-6; TRBD2 might be the D (5 bases). The CDR3 consists of 16 residues. Germline V gene sequence: CDR1 ENHRY, CDR2 SYGVKD. Trimming shortened V by 7 bases and J by 1 base, and 14 bases separated the two germline ends. CDR3 region: CAITSGPGSGANVLTF. The CDR3 DNA is TGTGCCATCACCTCCGGGCCGGGATCTGGGGCCAACGTCCTGACTTTC.

V is TRBV6-6 and J is TRBJ2-2; D is perhaps TRBD2 (5 bases). The CDR3 is made up of 15 amino acids. Deletions cut 8 bases from V and 3 bases from J, with 16 bases between. Germline V gene lookup returns CDR1 MNHNY and CDR2 SVGAGI (reference sequence). Here the CDR3 reads CASGGASGDTGELFF. Here the CDR3 DNA reads TGTGCCAGCGGCGGCGCTTCCGGGGACACCGGGGAGCTGTTTTTT.

The CDR3 region has the DNA TGTGCCAGCAGCGGAACAGGGGAGCGCTATGGCTACACCTTC. This gives the protein CASSGTGERYGYTF. The chain combines TRBV5-6 with TRBJ1-2, with TRBD1 identical over 7 bases. The germline V gene encodes CDR1 SGHDT and CDR2 YYEEEE. CDR3 length: 14 residues. Trimming removed 4 bases from V and 4 bases from J; junction bases left unmatched: 7. Based on the CDR3 plus reference TRBV5-6 and TRBJ1-2, the full variable domain is DAGVTQSPTHLIKTRGQQVTLRCSPKSGHDTVSWYQQALGQGPQFIFQYYEEEERQRGNFPDRFSGHQFPNYSSELNVNALLLGDSALYLCASSGTGERYGYTFGSGTRLTVV.

This clone has only a few counts. The chain is built from TRBV29-1 and TRBJ1-3; maybe TRBD1 (5 bases). This CDR3 contains 13 residues. The germline V gene has CDR1 SQVTM and CDR2 ANQGSEA. V was cut by 6 bases and J by 0 bases, with 9 bases left in between. The CDR3 loop reads CSVAGISGNTIYF. The CDR3 bases are TGCAGCGTCGCAGGGATCTCTGGAAACACCATATATTTT.

The V and J genes are TRBV25-1 and TRBJ2-5; D is unresolved. Germline V CDR1 and CDR2: MGHDK, SYGVNS. The CDR3 consists of 13 residues. V was clipped by 2 bases and J by 2 bases, with 6 bases between them. CDR3 DNA: TGTGCCAGCAGTGAACAGGTACAAGAGACCCAGTACTTC. Translating gives CASSEQVQETQYF. The whole variable domain, remainder taken from reference TRBV25-1 and TRBJ2-5, is EADIYQTPRYLVIGTGKKITLECSQTMGHDKMYWYQQDPGMELHLIHYSYGVNSTEKGDLSSESTVSRIRTEHFPLTLESARPSHTSQYLCASSEQVQETQYFGPGTRLLVL.

The J gene is TRBJ2-7, the V gene TRBV2; 8 nucleotides align to TRBD1. The CDR3 is 14 amino acids. Germline-derived CDR1 and CDR2 are SNHLY and FYNNEI. The ends lost 3 bases at V and 2 bases at J; junction bases unmatched: 3. In DNA, the CDR3 is TGTGCCAGCAGTGACAGGGGGCATACCTACGAGCAGTACTTC. This codes for CASSDRGHTYEQYF.

This clone was recorded only once. The chain uses TRBV18 and TRBJ1-1, with D perhaps matching TRBD1 (5 bases). Germline lookup yields CDR1 KGHSH and CDR2 LQKENI. The CDR3 length is 16 residues. The germline V and J ends were trimmed by 1 base and 1 base, with 13 bases remaining between them. The CDR3 sequence is CASSPLQTGENTEAFF. The DNA for the CDR3 is TGTGCCAGCTCACCACTTCAAACAGGTGAGAACACTGAAGCTTTCTTT.

This clone was counted only a few times. The V call is TRBV6-1, the J call TRBJ1-1, with D unclear. Trimming left V 4 bases short and J 0 bases short, with 18 bases between. Germline CDR1 reads MNHNS; CDR2 reads SASEGT. The CDR3 totals 17 residues. CDR3 loop: CASSVQTVHQMNTEAFF. CDR3 nucleotides: TGTGCCAGCAGTGTTCAAACCGTTCACCAGATGAACACTGAAGCTTTCTTT.

This sequence joins TRBV7-2 and TRBJ2-5, with D possibly being TRBD2 (5 bases). Germline loops: CDR1 SGHTA, CDR2 FQGNSA. V was shortened by 1 base and J by 5 bases, with 8 bases between the two germline ends. The CDR3 totals 13 residues. The CDR3 sequence is CASSLGGLETQYF. CDR3 DNA sequence: TGTGCCAGCAGCTTAGGAGGGTTGGAGACCCAGTACTTC.

This clone showed up just once. This chain uses TRBV27 with TRBJ2-2; no clear D. V was cut by 2 bases and J by 3 bases, with 7 bases left in between. The CDR3 covers 14 residues. Germline CDR1 reads MNHEY; CDR2 reads SMNVEV (reference sequence). The CDR3 bases are TGTGCCAGCAGTTTAGCGCGAGACACCGGGGAGCTGTTTTTT. Translation: CASSLARDTGELFF.

This rearrangement joins TRBV7-2 to TRBJ2-4; D is unclear. Germline V lookup: CDR1 SGHTA, CDR2 FQGNSA. This CDR3 spans 12 amino acids. V was trimmed by 0 bases and J by 8 bases, leaving 5 bases between them. As DNA, the CDR3 is TGTGCCAGCAGCTTAGCTTCAGACATTCAGTACTTC. Its translation is CASSLASDIQYF.

Many counts were recorded for this clone. The chain combines TRBV13 with TRBJ2-1; the D gene is possibly TRBD2 (5 bases). Trimming took 2 bases from V and 9 from J, leaving 11 bases between them. This CDR3 comprises 13 residues. Germline V gene lookup returns CDR1 PRHDT and CDR2 FYEKMQ (reference sequence). CDR3 nucleotide sequence: TGTGCCAGCAGCTTATCTCGGGGTGGTGAGCAGTTCTTC. Translating gives CASSLSRGGEQFF.

The rearrangement uses TRBV5-1 and TRBJ2-5; 11 nucleotides agree with TRBD2. Germline loops: CDR1 SGHRS, CDR2 YFSETQ. Losses at the gene ends were 4 bases for V and 0 bases for J; bases not matched to a gene: 5. CDR3 length: 16 residues. CDR3 DNA sequence: TGCGCCAGCAGCGAGGGACTAGCGGCGGACCAAGAGACCCAGTACTTC. Encoded protein: CASSEGLAADQETQYF.

The chain recombines TRBV25-1 with TRBJ2-5; the match to TRBD1 covers 9 bases. The CDR3 contains 14 residues. Per the germline V gene, CDR1 is MGHDK and CDR2 is SYGVNS. Losses at the gene ends were 6 bases for V and 11 bases for J; bases not matched to a gene: 13. CDR3 DNA sequence: TGTGCCAGCAGAGAGACAGGGGGGTACGGGGAGCAGTACTTC. Its protein is CASRETGGYGEQYF.

This sequence joins TRBV10-3 and TRBJ1-2, with TRBD1 identical over 7 bases. CDR1 is ENHRY, CDR2 SYGVKD, per germline. Unmatched junction bases numbered 5, after V lost 0 bases and J lost 1 base. This CDR3 is 16 amino acids long. Here the CDR3 DNA reads TGTGCCATCAGTGAGTCCGGGGACAGTGATAACTATGGCTACACCTTC. This sequence encodes CAISESGDSDNYGYTF.

The J gene is TRBJ2-5, the V gene TRBV6-5; D is unclear. CDR3 size: 13 residues. From germline, CDR1 is MNHEY and CDR2 SVGAGI. V was clipped by 4 bases and J by 6 bases, with 12 bases between them. The CDR3 coding sequence is TGTGCCAGCAGTTCCACTGGTCTACAGACCCAGTACTTC. Protein sequence: CASSSTGLQTQYF.

This chain links TRBV11-2 with TRBJ2-5; D gene unclear. The J call may be wrong; the DNA end is better matched by TRBJ2-7. The CDR3 has 12 residues. Per the germline V gene, CDR1 is SGHAT and CDR2 is FQNNGV. The chain's CDR3 is CASSKASYEQYF. CDR3 nucleotides: TGTGCCAGCAGCAAAGCCTCTTACGAGCAGTACTTC.

This sequence joins TRBV11-2 and TRBJ2-5, with TRBD2 identical over 8 bases. Germline CDR1 is SGHAT and CDR2 is FQNNGV. The CDR3 loop spans 16 amino acids. Trimming cost V 5 bases and J 5 bases; bases outside gene matches: 13. The CDR3 DNA follows: TGTGCCAGCAGCCCCGCGAACCGACAGCGGGGGGAGACCCAGTACTTC. Translation gives CASSPANRQRGETQYF.